The entry that follows covers one TCR beta chain sequence. These data come from a study of low-dose radiotherapy and immunotherapy resistance in tumors. For the study at large: Fractions of 0.5 Gy went to Cohort 1 every 2 weeks, totaling 6.5 Gy. The treatment that patients received was intravenous nivolumab 240 mg every two weeks plus ipilimumab 1 mg/kg every six weeks.

Germline V lookup: CDR1 SGDLS, CDR2 YYNGEE. This CDR3 is built from 16 residues. V dropped 4 bases and J dropped 3; count of bases not matched to a gene: 9. Documented time point: after trial treatment. Stated treatment: LDRT plus nivolumab, ipilimumab, low-dose cyclophosphamide and aspirin (RACIN trial). Donors were treated with nivolumab, ipilimumab, aspirin, and low-dose cyclophosphamide and radiotherapy. Advanced solid tumors lacking tumor-infiltrating lymphocytes were present in eligible patients. TRAV- and TRBV-specific primers were used for first-strand cDNA, which covered alpha and beta chains. Amplification of TCRs used a constant-region primer and V-primer adapter for 20 PCR cycles. TCRdb re-called the reads through MiXCR, storing one row per CDR3 protein. The profile covers about 97,000 distinct CDR3 sequences, with 20% to 25% appearing a single time and 4.1% taken by the ten largest.

The receptor was derived from a male donor with prostate cancer. This chain links TRBV9 with TRBJ2-3; 9 bases are a match to TRBD2. Sample: PBMCs, taken after low-dose radiotherapy plus immunotherapy. The DNA of the CDR3 is TGTGCCAGCAGCCAGACTAGCGGAAGGTTGACAGATACGCAGTATTTT. Encoded protein: CASSQTSGRLTDTQYF.